Listed below are T cell receptor beta chains from one sample, sequenced in a study of blood T cell repertoires in COVID-19. Assay used: immunoSEQ multiplex PCR; TCRdb lists only in-frame clones, some missing. The table has roughly 260,000 clones, around 90% seen once; the top ten hold approximately 4%. Sequenced input: peripheral blood. The receptor set was obtained from a man aged 55 to 69 who had recovered from COVID-19. Both conserved end residues are part of each CDR3. The order of the fields is clone size, D gene, J gene, V gene, CDR3 protein, CDR3 DNA. The D gene is left open where the match is weak. The size field is filled for only some rows; it gives once, few, many or a size class.

size: .; D: TRBD1; J: TRBJ2-2; V: TRBV5-6; CDR3: CASSPPTGDTGELFF; DNA: TGTGCCAGCAGCCCCCCGACAGGGGACACCGGGGAGCTGTTTTTT
size: .; D: TRBD1; J: TRBJ1-5; V: TRBV6-1; CDR3: CASSGAQGALQPQHF; DNA: TGTGCCAGCAGTGGAGCCCAGGGGGCCCTTCAGCCCCAGCATTTT
size: .; D: .; J: TRBJ2-2; V: TRBV11-3; CDR3: CASSSKLNTGELFF; DNA: TGTGCCAGCAGCTCCAAGCTGAACACCGGGGAGCTGTTTTTT
size: once; D: .; J: TRBJ1-2; V: TRBV2; CDR3: CAGSGGRPSINYGYTF; DNA: TGTGCCGGATCTGGAGGGAGGCCTTCGATTAACTATGGCTACACCTTC
size: .; D: .; J: TRBJ1-5; V: TRBV6-5; CDR3: CASSYWGGMGNQPQHF; DNA: TGTGCCAGCAGTTACTGGGGAGGGATGGGGAATCAGCCCCAGCATTTT
size: .; D: .; J: TRBJ1-2; V: TRBV9; CDR3: CASSGSRDINYGYTF; DNA: TGTGCCAGCAGCGGGTCCCGGGACATTAACTATGGCTACACCTTC
size: once; D: TRBD1; J: TRBJ1-2; V: TRBV5-1; CDR3: CASSREEQGNYGYTF; DNA: TGCGCCAGCAGCCGGGAAGAACAGGGGAACTATGGCTACACCTTC
size: few; D: TRBD1; J: TRBJ1-2; V: TRBV19; CDR3: CASSIPGQYGYTF; DNA: TGTGCCAGTAGTATTCCGGGACAGTATGGCTACACCTTC
size: .; D: TRBD2; J: TRBJ2-5; V: TRBV19; CDR3: CASSIAGGQETQYF; DNA: TGTGCCAGTAGTATAGCGGGAGGCCAAGAGACCCAGTACTTC
size: .; D: .; J: TRBJ1-2; V: TRBV7-9; CDR3: CASSLASAGYGYTF; DNA: TGTGCCAGCAGCTTAGCGTCGGCAGGGTATGGCTACACCTTC
size: .; D: .; J: TRBJ1-2; V: TRBV3-1/TRBV3-2; CDR3: CASSLRTGISSYGYTF; DNA: TGTGCCAGCAGCCTCCGTACAGGGATAAGTTCCTATGGCTACACCTTC
size: .; D: TRBD2; J: TRBJ2-1; V: TRBV4-2; CDR3: CASSQDRLAGVDNEQFF; DNA: TGTGCCAGCAGCCAAGACAGACTAGCGGGGGTTGACAATGAGCAGTTCTTC
size: once; D: TRBD2; J: TRBJ2-2; V: TRBV3-1/TRBV3-2; CDR3: CASRPRWRGGDTGELFF; DNA: TGTGCCAGCAGGCCCCGATGGCGGGGGGGCGACACCGGGGAGCTGTTTTTT
size: .; D: .; J: TRBJ1-3; V: TRBV19; CDR3: CASSTGVSGNTIYF; DNA: TGTGCCAGTAGTACAGGGGTCTCTGGAAACACCATATATTTT
size: few; D: TRBD1; J: TRBJ1-1; V: TRBV7-8; CDR3: CASSSRTGNTEAFF; DNA: TGTGCCAGCAGCTCACGGACAGGGAACACTGAAGCTTTCTTT
size: .; D: TRBD1; J: TRBJ1-4; V: TRBV2; CDR3: CASRGDRVGLFF; DNA: TGTGCCAGCAGGGGCGACAGGGTTGGACTGTTTTTT
size: .; D: .; J: TRBJ2-1; V: TRBV6-5; CDR3: CASSSRGGAYNEQFF; DNA: TGTGCCAGCAGTTCTAGGGGCGGGGCCTACAATGAGCAGTTCTTC
size: .; D: .; J: TRBJ2-2; V: TRBV30; CDR3: CAWSSQYAGRYTGELFF; DNA: TGTGCCTGGAGCTCACAATACGCGGGGCGATACACCGGGGAGCTGTTTTTT
size: .; D: TRBD1; J: TRBJ2-5; V: TRBV27; CDR3: CASSLSPTGEETQYF; DNA: TGTGCCAGCAGTCTCAGCCCGACAGGGGAAGAGACCCAGTACTTC
size: .; D: .; J: TRBJ1-3; V: TRBV19; CDR3: CASSIGQSSGNTIYF; DNA: TGTGCCAGTAGTATTGGTCAGTCCTCTGGAAACACCATATATTTT
size: .; D: TRBD2; J: TRBJ2-5; V: TRBV7-2; CDR3: CASSLLWTSGGSGETQYF; DNA: TGTGCCAGCAGCTTACTGTGGACTAGCGGGGGGTCAGGGGAGACCCAGTACTTC
size: .; D: .; J: TRBJ1-3; V: TRBV7-2; CDR3: CASSLEGLGRNTIYF; DNA: TGTGCCAGCAGCTTAGAAGGACTGGGCAGAAACACCATATATTTT
size: .; D: TRBD1; J: TRBJ1-2; V: TRBV6-2/TRBV6-3; CDR3: CASSYTWTGSNYGYTF; DNA: TGTGCCAGCAGTTACACATGGACAGGATCTAACTATGGCTACACCTTC
size: .; D: .; J: TRBJ2-3; V: TRBV6-6; CDR3: CATRGAVYSTDTQYF; DNA: TGTGCCACCCGGGGGGCCGTTTATAGCACAGATACGCAGTATTTT
size: .; D: .; J: TRBJ2-7; V: TRBV5-1; CDR3: CASSYSEGALYEQYF; DNA: TGCGCCAGCAGTTATTCCGAGGGAGCCTTATACGAGCAGTACTTC
size: .; D: .; J: TRBJ1-4; V: TRBV15; CDR3: CATSKGATNEKLFF; DNA: TGTGCCACCAGCAAAGGGGCCACTAATGAAAAACTGTTTTTT
size: .; D: TRBD2; J: TRBJ2-5; V: TRBV2; CDR3: CASESDRSGGGETQYF; DNA: TGTGCCAGTGAATCTGACCGATCTGGGGGGGGAGAGACCCAGTACTTC
size: .; D: TRBD1; J: TRBJ1-2; V: TRBV11-1; CDR3: CASSFPGQGIGYTF; DNA: TGTGCCAGCAGCTTTCCGGGACAGGGAATCGGCTACACCTTC
size: .; D: .; J: TRBJ2-2; V: TRBV30; CDR3: CAWSPRIGELFF; DNA: TGTGCCTGGAGTCCGCGGATCGGGGAGCTGTTTTTT
size: .; D: .; J: TRBJ1-2; V: TRBV5-4; CDR3: CASSSQGIGTDGYTF; DNA: TGTGCCAGCAGCTCCCAGGGGATCGGCACTGATGGCTACACCTTC
size: .; D: .; J: TRBJ1-3; V: TRBV6-6; CDR3: CASTRVSSGNTIYF; DNA: TGTGCCAGCACGAGGGTGAGCTCTGGAAACACCATATATTTT
size: .; D: TRBD1; J: TRBJ1-1; V: TRBV2; CDR3: CASNRQGLTEAFF; DNA: TGTGCCAGCAATAGACAGGGGTTAACTGAAGCTTTCTTT
size: .; D: TRBD1; J: TRBJ2-7; V: TRBV19; CDR3: CASSSQQGAHEQYF; DNA: TGTGCCAGCAGCTCGCAACAGGGGGCTCACGAGCAGTACTTC
size: .; D: .; J: TRBJ1-2; V: TRBV27; CDR3: CASSFRGNGYTF; DNA: TGTGCCAGCAGTTTTCGAGGGAATGGCTACACCTTC
size: .; D: .; J: TRBJ2-3; V: TRBV3-1/TRBV3-2; CDR3: CASSLMFDTQYF; DNA: TGTGCCAGCAGCCTTATGTTCGATACGCAGTATTTT
size: .; D: .; J: TRBJ2-3; V: TRBV7-7; CDR3: CASSLSPGADTDTQYF; DNA: TGTGCCAGCAGCTTATCTCCTGGGGCGGACACAGATACGCAGTATTTT
size: .; D: TRBD1; J: TRBJ2-7; V: TRBV28; CDR3: CASSIQGYEQYF; DNA: TGTGCCAGCAGTATACAGGGGTACGAGCAGTACTTC
size: once; D: TRBD1; J: TRBJ2-2; V: TRBV5-1; CDR3: CASSLIGTGLTGELFF; DNA: TGCGCCAGCAGCTTGATAGGGACAGGGCTCACCGGGGAGCTGTTTTTT
size: .; D: .; J: TRBJ2-1; V: TRBV5-4; CDR3: CASSYHGEPSYNEQFF; DNA: TGTGCCAGCTCCTATCACGGTGAACCCTCCTACAATGAGCAGTTCTTC
size: once; D: TRBD1; J: TRBJ1-2; V: TRBV6-5; CDR3: CASNIGQGGYGYTF; DNA: TGTGCCAGCAATATCGGACAGGGGGGCTATGGCTACACCTTC